The rows below give T cell receptor beta chains drawn from one sample of a study of T cell responses to AZD1222 COVID-19 vaccine. The assay was immunoSEQ multiplex PCR, and TCRdb's table has in-frame clones only and misses some. The repertoire holds under 200,000 clones, with 85% to 95% as singletons. The sequencing here drew on peripheral blood, taken on day 0 of AZD1222 vaccination. The receptors were gathered from an adult in good health. Each CDR3 is given with its conserved first and last residue.

CDR3aa	j_gene	v_gene
CASFTLNTEAFF	TRBJ1-1	TRBV18
CASSIWLAGHNEQFF	TRBJ2-1	TRBV19
CASSPTLSGGEAFF	TRBJ1-1	TRBV3-1/TRBV3-2
CAWSGGPYNEQFF	TRBJ2-1	TRBV30
CASSYSTRYTGELFF	TRBJ2-2	TRBV6-5
CASSQDLRAGGSYNEQFF	TRBJ2-1	TRBV4-2
CASSLSGPLGYNEQFF	TRBJ2-1	TRBV27
CGTLPRAGYNSPLHF	TRBJ1-6	TRBV19
CASSTRRHRGNQPQHF	TRBJ1-5	TRBV7-8
CASSLTGYGSPLHF	TRBJ1-6	TRBV4-1
CSVLGQGKWNEQFF	TRBJ2-1	TRBV29-1
CASSQVGAGGSLNSPLHF	TRBJ1-6	TRBV3-1/TRBV3-2
CASSLEGLGFYEQYF	TRBJ2-7	TRBV5-1